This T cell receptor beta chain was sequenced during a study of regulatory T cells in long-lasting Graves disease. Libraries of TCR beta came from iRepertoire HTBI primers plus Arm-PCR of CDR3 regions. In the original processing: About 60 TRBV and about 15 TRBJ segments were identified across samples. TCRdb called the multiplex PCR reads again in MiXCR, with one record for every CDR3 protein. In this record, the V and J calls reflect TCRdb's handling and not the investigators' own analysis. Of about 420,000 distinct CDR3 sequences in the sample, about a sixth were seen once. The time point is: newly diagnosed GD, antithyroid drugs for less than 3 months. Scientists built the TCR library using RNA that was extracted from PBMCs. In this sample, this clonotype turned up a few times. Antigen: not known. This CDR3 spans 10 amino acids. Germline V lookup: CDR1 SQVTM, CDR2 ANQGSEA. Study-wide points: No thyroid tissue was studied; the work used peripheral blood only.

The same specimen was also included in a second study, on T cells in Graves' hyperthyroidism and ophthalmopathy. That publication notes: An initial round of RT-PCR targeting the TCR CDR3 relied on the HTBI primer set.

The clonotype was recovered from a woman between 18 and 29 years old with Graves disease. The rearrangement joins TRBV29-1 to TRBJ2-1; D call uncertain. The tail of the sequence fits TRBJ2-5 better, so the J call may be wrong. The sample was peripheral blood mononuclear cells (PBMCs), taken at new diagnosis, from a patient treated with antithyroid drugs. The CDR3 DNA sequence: TGCAGCGTTGAACGGGAGACCCAGTACTTC. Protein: CSVERETQYF.